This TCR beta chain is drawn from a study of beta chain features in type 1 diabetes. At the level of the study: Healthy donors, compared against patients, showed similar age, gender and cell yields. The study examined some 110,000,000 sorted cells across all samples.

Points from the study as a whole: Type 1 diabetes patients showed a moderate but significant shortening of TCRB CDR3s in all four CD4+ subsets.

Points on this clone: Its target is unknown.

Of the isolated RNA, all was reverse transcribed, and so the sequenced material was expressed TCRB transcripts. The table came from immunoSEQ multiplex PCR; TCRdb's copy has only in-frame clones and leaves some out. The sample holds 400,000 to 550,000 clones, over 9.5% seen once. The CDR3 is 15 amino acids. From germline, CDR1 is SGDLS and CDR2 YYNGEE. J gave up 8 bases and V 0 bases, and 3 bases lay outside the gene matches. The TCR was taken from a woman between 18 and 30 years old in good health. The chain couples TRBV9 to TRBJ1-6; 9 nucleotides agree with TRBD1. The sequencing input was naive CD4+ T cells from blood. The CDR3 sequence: CASSVERTGDSPLHF. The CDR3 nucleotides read TGTGCCAGCAGCGTAGAGAGGACAGGGGATTCACCCCTCCACTTT.